The 17 T cell receptor beta chains below come from one sample, sequenced in a study of blood T cell repertoires in COVID-19 (dated by TCRdb to 2018 to 2020). Libraries were built with the immunoSEQ multiplex PCR assay. TCRdb re-hosts the immuneACCESS table, in-frame sequences only. Its copies lack some clones; in the studies checked, an unresolved V gene accounts for under half of them, and the cause for the rest is not known. This sample gives 45,000 to 65,000 clones in total; 85% to 90% of them show up just once. The ten most abundant clones make up 9% of the sample. The sequenced sample was peripheral blood. The receptors originated from a man older than 75 with active or convalescent COVID-19.

The chain is built from TRBV7-3 and TRBJ2-3; TRBD2 is a possible D gene (5 bases). Germline V lookup: CDR1 SGHTA, CDR2 FQGTGA. With 6 bases removed from V and 8 bases from J, the gap between germline ends came to 15 bases. This CDR3 is 13 amino acids long. The CDR3 protein is CASSSLELGTQYF. Written as DNA, the CDR3 is TGTGCCAGCAGTTCACTAGAACTGGGTACGCAGTATTTT.

The chain recombines TRBV29-1 with TRBJ1-6, with 8 bases aligning to TRBD1. Germline values: CDR1 SQVTM, CDR2 ANQGSEA. This CDR3 contains 17 residues. V trimming: 7 bases; J trimming: 8 bases; junction bases outside the gene matches: 19. For the CDR3, the DNA is TGCAGCGCCCATATCGGGCAGGGGGCCGCCTTGGATTCACCCCTCCACTTT. This codes for CSAHIGQGAALDSPLHF.

This CDR3 is CAISESGEGNTIYF. The DNA of the CDR3 is TGTGCCATCAGTGAGTCGGGAGAAGGAAACACCATATATTTT. This chain connects TRBV10-3 to TRBJ1-3; D unresolved. Per the germline V gene, CDR1 is ENHRY and CDR2 is SYGVKD. This CDR3 contains 14 residues. Trimming left V 0 bases short and J 4 bases short, with 7 bases between.

This CDR3 is CAISEAGLNSPLHF. Written as DNA, the CDR3 is TGTGCCATCAGTGAGGCAGGCCTTAATTCACCCCTCCACTTT. The V gene is TRBV10-3, the J gene TRBJ1-6; D unresolved. The ends were cut back, 2 bases at V and 6 bases at J, with 8 bases in the middle. CDR1 and CDR2 from the germline V gene are ENHRY and SYGVKD. This CDR3 spans 14 amino acids.

The chain is built from TRBV12-3 or TRBV12-4 and TRBJ1-1; D is perhaps TRBD1 (5 bases). V was clipped by 0 bases and J by 5 bases, with 7 bases between them. The CDR3 covers 13 residues. CDR3 region: CASSLAGVTEAFF. As DNA, the CDR3 is TGTGCCAGCAGTTTAGCAGGGGTGACTGAAGCTTTCTTT.

This clone was picked up one time. The CDR3 loop reads CASSVGQANTGELFF. The CDR3 region has the DNA TGTGCCAGTAGTGTGGGACAGGCGAACACCGGGGAGCTGTTTTTT. The chain employs TRBV19 and TRBJ2-2, with 8 bases matching TRBD1. The CDR3 consists of 15 residues. Germline values: CDR1 LNHDA, CDR2 SQIVND (reference sequence). Losses at the gene ends were 5 bases for V and 0 bases for J; bases not matched to a gene: 2.

The gene calls are TRBV30 and TRBJ2-6; D is ambiguous. V lost 0 bases, J lost 0 bases, and 9 bases lay in between. The CDR3 covers 16 residues. Germline CDR1 and CDR2: GTSNPN and SVGIG (reference sequence). CDR3 loop: CAWSVPQPSGANVLTF. Written as DNA, the CDR3 is TGTGCCTGGAGTGTACCACAGCCCTCTGGGGCCAACGTCCTGACTTTC.

The rearrangement links TRBV7-8 to TRBJ2-7; TRBD1 matches at 10 bases. The germline CDR1 and CDR2 sequences are SGHVS and FQNEAQ. The V segment lost 5 bases and the J segment 3 bases; nucleotides outside the gene matches: 7. CDR3 length: 15 amino acids. CDR3 region: CASSLPGQGRYEQYF. The CDR3, as DNA: TGTGCCAGCAGCCTCCCGGGACAGGGGCGCTACGAGCAGTACTTC.

The rearrangement links TRBV5-6 to TRBJ1-2; the match to TRBD1 covers 10 bases. The CDR3 has 16 amino acids. Germline assignment: CDR1 SGHDT and CDR2 YYEEEE. V shed 0 bases, J shed 5 bases, and the junction held 7 bases outside the gene matches. The CDR3 nucleotides are TGTGCCAGCAGCTTGGTCTCGACAGGGGGCTTGTATGGCTACACCTTC. Its translation is CASSLVSTGGLYGYTF.

This chain connects TRBV24-1 to TRBJ2-3, with D possibly being TRBD1 (6 bases). This CDR3 has 18 residues. Trimming left V 0 bases short and J 5 bases short, with 20 bases between. Per the germline V gene, CDR1 is KGHDR and CDR2 is SFDVKD. CDR3 residues: CATSDLPTTGSVGDTQYF. The DNA for the CDR3 is TGTGCCACCAGTGATTTGCCTACTACAGGGAGCGTTGGAGATACGCAGTATTTT.

The chain employs TRBV3-1 (or the pseudogene TRBV3-2) and TRBJ1-2; D gene uncertain. Trimming shortened V by 8 bases and J by 4 bases, and 14 bases separated the two germline ends. CDR3 length equals 13 residues. The germline gives CDR1 LGHDT, CDR2 YNNKEL (reference sequence). The chain's CDR3 is CASAGIGFYGYTF. As DNA, the CDR3 is TGTGCCAGCGCGGGTATTGGGTTCTATGGCTACACCTTC.

The chain combines TRBV30 with TRBJ1-4; D might be TRBD1 (6 bases). Trimming pared 0 bases from V and 3 bases from J, leaving 14 bases between. Looked up from germline, CDR1 is GTSNPN and CDR2 is SVGIG (reference sequence). The CDR3 is made up of 16 amino acids. DNA of the CDR3: TGTGCCTGGAGTGTACTGCCCAGGGGATCTAATGAAAAACTGTTTTTT. Translating it yields CAWSVLPRGSNEKLFF.

The chain links TRBV6-5 to TRBJ2-5; 7 positions match TRBD1. Trimming at V came to 8 bases and at J to 4 bases, leaving 13 bases not matched to a gene. CDR1 is MNHEY and CDR2 is SVGAGI in the germline V gene. The CDR3 is 15 amino acids. The CDR3 loop reads CASATRGFEGETQYF. CDR3 coding DNA: TGTGCCAGCGCCACCAGGGGGTTTGAAGGAGAGACCCAGTACTTC.

The V call is TRBV28, the J call TRBJ2-4; D is perhaps TRBD2 (5 bases). CDR1 is MDHEN and CDR2 is SYDVKM in the germline V gene. The CDR3 totals 12 residues. V dropped 5 bases and J dropped 13 bases, with 15 bases sitting between them. DNA of the CDR3: TGTGCCAGCAGTCCCTATTCCGGGGAACAGTACTTC. It yields the protein CASSPYSGEQYF. Looking up the rest from reference TRBV28 and TRBJ2-4 gives the full variable domain: DVKVTQSSRYLVKRTGEKVFLECVQDMDHENMFWYRQDPGLGLRLIYFSYDVKMKEKGDIPEGYSVSREKKERFSLILESASTNQTSMYLCASSPYSGEQYFGAGTRLSVL.

The count of this clone is one. The chain uses TRBV5-8 and TRBJ1-4; 12 positions agree with TRBD1. CDR3 size: 18 residues. Trimming took 4 bases from V and 2 from J; bases not matched to a gene: 9. The germline gives CDR1 SGHTS, CDR2 YDEGEE. In nucleotides, the CDR3 is TGTGCCAGCAGCGCAGGGACAGGGGGCAGACGGACTAATGAAAAACTGTTTTTT. Translation: CASSAGTGGRRTNEKLFF.

This clone was detected once. V gene TRBV12-5 combines with J gene TRBJ2-1; 8 bases are shared with TRBD1. The V gene's germline CDR1 is LGHNT and CDR2 FRNRAP. V was clipped by 6 bases and J by 5 bases; unmatched bases: 6. The CDR3 totals 14 residues. The CDR3 spells CASGPGQVDNEQFF. CDR3 coding DNA: TGTGCTAGTGGCCCGGGACAGGTTGACAATGAGCAGTTCTTC.

The chain couples TRBV19 to TRBJ1-1, with 7 bases that match TRBD1. The CDR3 spans 15 residues. From germline, CDR1 is LNHDA and CDR2 SQIVND (reference sequence). Trimming at V came to 8 bases and at J to 4 bases, leaving 13 bases not matched to a gene. The CDR3 coding sequence is TGTGCCAGTCATCGGAACAGGGGTCGGTTCACTGAAGCTTTCTTT. Its protein is CASHRNRGRFTEAFF.